Below, 15 T cell receptor beta chains from the same sample are listed, as sequenced in a study of blood T cell repertoires in COVID-19. The method was immunoSEQ multiplex PCR; TCRdb's version includes in-frame clones alone and lacks a portion of them. This table has about 170,000 clones, less than 85% appearing once. Sequencing used peripheral blood. Source of these receptors: a woman aged 80 or older with acute or convalescent COVID-19.

This chain connects TRBV5-1 to TRBJ2-1; 11 bases map to TRBD2. The V and J ends lost 0 bases and 2 bases, in that order; junction bases with no gene match: 1. CDR3 length: 16 amino acids. Germline CDR1 reads SGHRS; CDR2 reads YFSETQ. The CDR3 sequence is CASSLDSGGAYNEQFF. As DNA, the CDR3 is TGCGCCAGCAGCTTGGATAGCGGGGGGGCCTACAATGAGCAGTTCTTC.

This chain joins TRBV5-1 and TRBJ1-3; D not certain. This CDR3 has 19 amino acids. The germline gives CDR1 SGHRS, CDR2 YFSETQ. Trimming removed 3 bases at V and 4 bases at J, with 26 bases between. The DNA of the CDR3 is TGCGCCAGCAGCTATACTAGGGCCAAGGGCCAACGAGACGGAAACACCATATATTTT. Residues: CASSYTRAKGQRDGNTIYF.

V usage is TRBV10-3 and J usage is TRBJ2-3, with a weak D call TRBD2 (5 bases). The V gene lost 6 bases and the J gene lost 2 bases, with 12 bases spanning the gap. The CDR3 length is 14 residues. CDR1 ENHRY and CDR2 SYGVKD come from the germline V gene. The DNA of the CDR3 is TGTGCCATCAGGGAAGGACTTAACACAGATACGCAGTATTTT. This codes for CAIREGLNTDTQYF.

The J gene is TRBJ2-3, the V gene TRBV9, with 15 bases matching TRBD2. The V gene's germline CDR1 is SGDLS and CDR2 YYNGEE. The V segment lost 5 bases and the J segment 2 bases; nucleotides outside the gene matches: 3. The CDR3 is made up of 16 amino acids. The CDR3 DNA follows: TGTGCCAGCAGTGGGACTAGCGGGAGGTTCACAGATACGCAGTATTTT. The encoded protein is CASSGTSGRFTDTQYF.

J is TRBJ1-2 and V is TRBV7-9; 9 bases are a match to TRBD1. The CDR3 loop spans 14 amino acids. The germline V gene encodes CDR1 SEHNR and CDR2 FQNEAQ (reference sequence). V lost 4 bases and J lost 6; bases outside the gene matches: 6. The CDR3 spells CASSSHRGLDGYTF. For the CDR3, the DNA is TGTGCCAGCAGCTCACACAGGGGGCTAGATGGCTACACCTTC.

The chain couples TRBV5-1 to TRBJ2-7, with D perhaps matching TRBD1 (5 bases). The CDR3 runs to 15 residues. Germline CDR1 and CDR2: SGHRS and YFSETQ. Trimming shortened V by 1 base and J by 5 bases, and 16 bases separated the two germline ends. The CDR3 is CASSLTGVPTHEQYF. CDR3 bases: TGCGCCAGCAGCTTGACAGGTGTCCCGACTCACGAGCAGTACTTC.

The chain uses TRBV6-6 and TRBJ2-1; maybe TRBD2 (6 bases). Germline CDR1 is MNHNY and CDR2 is SVGAGI (reference sequence). V was cut by 7 bases and J by 4 bases, with 11 bases left in between. The CDR3 totals 13 residues. For the CDR3, the DNA is TGTGCCAGCAATGAGCGGGTGTACAATGAGCAGTTCTTC. This sequence encodes CASNERVYNEQFF.

This clone occurred many times. This rearrangement joins TRBV11-2 to TRBJ2-1, with a possible D match to TRBD1 (5 bases). Germline CDR1 reads SGHAT; CDR2 reads FQNNGV. The CDR3 sequence is 14 residues long. The ends were cut back, 3 bases at V and 9 bases at J, with 15 bases in the middle. The chain's CDR3 is CASSFNLLDSEQFF. CDR3 nucleotide sequence: TGTGCCAGCAGCTTTAACCTCTTAGACAGTGAGCAGTTCTTC.

The gene calls are TRBV7-9 and TRBJ2-7; a possible D gene is TRBD1 (7 bases). The CDR3 loop spans 14 amino acids. The V end was cut by 1 base, the J end by 7 bases, with 14 bases between. The germline CDR1 and CDR2 sequences are SEHNR and FQNEAQ (reference sequence). The CDR3 sequence: CASSLEEGAREQYF. The CDR3 DNA is TGTGCCAGCAGCTTAGAGGAGGGGGCGAGAGAGCAGTACTTC.

The gene calls are TRBV3-1 (or the pseudogene TRBV3-2) and TRBJ1-5; D is unclear. The ends were cut back, 1 base at V and 3 bases at J, with 7 bases in the middle. This CDR3 has 14 residues. Germline assignment: CDR1 LGHDT and CDR2 YNNKEL (reference sequence). CDR3 in DNA: TGTGCCAGCAGCCAAGGAGAAATCAATCAGCCCCAGCATTTT. Its protein product is CASSQGEINQPQHF.

This chain links TRBV24-1 with TRBJ2-3; 12 bases align to TRBD2. CDR3 length: 16 amino acids. After removal of 4 bases from V and 4 bases from J, the junction contained 5 bases not matched to a gene. Germline lookup yields CDR1 KGHDR and CDR2 SFDVKD. CDR3 in DNA: TGTGCCACCAGTGAACCTTCTAGCGGGAGGGCAGATACGCAGTATTTT. It yields the protein CATSEPSSGRADTQYF.

CDR3 sequence: CASSEGGLRDTQYF. CDR3 sequence (DNA): TGTGCCAGCAGTGAAGGGGGCTTAAGGGATACGCAGTATTTT. This rearrangement joins TRBV6-1 to TRBJ2-3, with D possibly being TRBD1 (5 bases). V lost 1 base and J lost 6, with 11 bases in between. The CDR3 totals 14 residues. CDR1 is MNHNS and CDR2 is SASEGT in the germline V gene.

V usage is TRBV27 and J usage is TRBJ1-4; possibly TRBD1 for D (5 bases). The CDR3 is 18 amino acids. Germline V lookup: CDR1 MNHEY, CDR2 SMNVEV (reference sequence). V gave up 0 bases and J gave up 5 bases, with 19 bases separating them. The CDR3 loop is CASSLSTSRAPQNEKLFF. The CDR3 region has the DNA TGTGCCAGCAGTTTATCCACAAGCAGGGCTCCACAAAATGAAAAACTGTTTTTT. The variable domain in full, with the rest retrieved from reference TRBV27 and TRBJ1-4, is EAQVTQNPRYLITVTGKKLTVTCSQNMNHEYMSWYRQDPGLGLRQIYYSMNVEVTDKGDVPEGYKVSRKEKRNFPLILESPSPNQTSLYFCASSLSTSRAPQNEKLFFGSGTQLSVL.

J is TRBJ2-1 and V is TRBV10-3; 7 bases agree with TRBD2. The germline gives CDR1 ENHRY, CDR2 SYGVKD. The CDR3 is 18 residues long. V was pared by 0 bases and J by 0 bases, with 8 bases of the junction left unmatched. This CDR3 reads CAISESRGAGNSYNEQFF. The CDR3 DNA is TGTGCCATCAGTGAGTCGAGGGGAGCGGGGAACTCCTACAATGAGCAGTTCTTC.

This clone was found once. This rearrangement joins TRBV6-5 to TRBJ2-7; 9 bases are a match to TRBD1. Germline lookup yields CDR1 MNHEY and CDR2 SVGAGI. Trimming at V came to 0 bases and at J to 6 bases, leaving 6 bases not matched to a gene. This CDR3 region has 15 residues. The CDR3 here is CASSYSEQGASEQYF. DNA for the CDR3: TGTGCCAGCAGTTACTCGGAACAGGGGGCGAGCGAGCAGTACTTC.